These 21 T cell receptor beta chains came from one sample sequenced in a study of shared clonotypes between healthy human individuals. Assay: immunoSEQ multiplex PCR; the TCRdb copy retains only in-frame clones and omits some. This table has 400,000 to 600,000 clones, 90% to 96% appearing once. The specimen was naive CD4+ T cells sorted from blood. Subset noted: CD45RA+ positively selected. These receptors came from a woman in her thirties in good health.

The V gene is TRBV10-2, the J gene TRBJ2-7, with 7 positions matching TRBD1. Germline V gene lookup returns CDR1 WSHSY and CDR2 SAAADI. With V trimmed by 2 bases and J by 2 bases, 6 bases remained unmatched. The CDR3 runs 15 residues. Here the CDR3 reads CASSEVTGIPYEQYF. CDR3 sequence (DNA): TGCGCCAGCAGTGAGGTGACAGGGATCCCCTACGAGCAGTACTTC.

This clone was observed once. This chain links TRBV5-8 with TRBJ1-4, with unresolved D. V dropped 2 bases and J dropped 7 bases, with 12 bases sitting between them. Germline V CDR1 and CDR2: SGHTS, YDEGEE. The length of the CDR3 is 14 residues. The DNA for the CDR3 is TGTGCCAGCAGCTTAAGGGTGATGGCTGAAAAACTGTTTTTT. This codes for CASSLRVMAEKLFF.

The chain combines TRBV5-4 with TRBJ2-7, with 10 bases fitting TRBD2. Trimming removed 1 base from V and 6 bases from J; junction bases left unmatched: 4. The CDR3 runs 14 residues. Germline V gives CDR1 SGHNT, CDR2 YYREEE (reference sequence). CDR3 in DNA: TGTGCCAGCAGCTTGTTTCTAGCGGGAGCCGAGCAGTACTTC. Protein sequence: CASSLFLAGAEQYF.

The V and J genes are TRBV6-5 and TRBJ1-4; D not resolved. Germline loops: CDR1 MNHEY, CDR2 SVGAGI. The CDR3 has 15 amino acids. V lost 0 bases to trimming and J lost 4 bases, with 9 bases between them. CDR3 DNA: TGTGCCAGCAGTTACTCGAACCGGAATAATGAAAAACTGTTTTTT. It codes for CASSYSNRNNEKLFF.

This chain links TRBV19 with TRBJ1-5, with TRBD1 matching over 9 bases. Looked up from germline, CDR1 is LNHDA and CDR2 is SQIVND (reference sequence). This CDR3 has 15 residues. J lost 1 base, V lost 8 bases, and 6 bases had no gene match. The CDR3 nucleotides are TGTGCCAGTTCCCCGGACAGGGGAAGCAATCAGCCCCAGCATTTT. Translated: CASSPDRGSNQPQHF.

The V and J genes are TRBV28 and TRBJ1-4; D is unresolved. The germline CDR1 and CDR2 sequences are MDHEN and SYDVKM. Trimming removed 6 bases from V and 5 bases from J, with 19 bases in between. The CDR3 length is 16 residues. The chain's CDR3 is CASSPLRETKNEKLFF. CDR3 bases: TGTGCCAGCAGCCCCTTGAGGGAGACAAAAAATGAAAAACTGTTTTTT. The variable domain in full, completed from reference TRBV28 and TRBJ1-4, reads DVKVTQSSRYLVKRTGEKVFLECVQDMDHENMFWYRQDPGLGLRLIYFSYDVKMKEKGDIPEGYSVSREKKERFSLILESASTNQTSMYLCASSPLRETKNEKLFFGSGTQLSVL.

The V call is TRBV28, the J call TRBJ2-2; 12 bases map to TRBD2. V lost 3 bases to trimming and J lost 1 base; unmatched junction nucleotides: 12. Germline CDR1 is MDHEN and CDR2 is SYDVKM. This CDR3 has 20 amino acids. The CDR3, as DNA: TGTGCCAGCAGTTTGGTCCCGGGACTAGCGGGCGGTCTGAACACCGGGGAGCTGTTTTTT. Its protein is CASSLVPGLAGGLNTGELFF. Complete variable domain (other parts from reference TRBV28 and TRBJ2-2): DVKVTQSSRYLVKRTGEKVFLECVQDMDHENMFWYRQDPGLGLRLIYFSYDVKMKEKGDIPEGYSVSREKKERFSLILESASTNQTSMYLCASSLVPGLAGGLNTGELFFGEGSRLTVL.

The rearrangement joins TRBV10-1 to TRBJ2-7; D perhaps matches TRBD2 (7 bases). V was shortened by 7 bases and J by 3 bases, with 16 bases between the two germline ends. Germline loops: CDR1 WNHNN, CDR2 SYGVQD (reference sequence). The CDR3 length is 14 residues. The CDR3 DNA reads TGCGCCAGCAACAGGGTAGCGGGTAACTACGAGCAGTACTTC. The encoded protein is CASNRVAGNYEQYF.

This chain uses TRBV7-9 with TRBJ2-2; 16 nucleotides agree with TRBD2. This CDR3 contains 18 residues. Germline CDR1 SEHNR, CDR2 FQNEAQ (reference sequence). The trim removed 6 bases at V and 13 bases at J, leaving 17 bases unmatched. The CDR3 coding sequence is TGTGCCAGCAGATCCGGGACTAGCGGGAGGGCCGAACACCGGGGGCTGTTTTTT. Residues: CASRSGTSGRAEHRGLFF.

The V call is TRBV14, the J call TRBJ2-1, with 10 bases fitting TRBD2. The CDR3 runs 16 residues. V was pared by 6 bases and J by 2 bases, with 7 bases of the junction left unmatched. Germline CDR1 is SGHDN and CDR2 is FVKESK. CDR3: CASSGRLAGAYNEQFF. In DNA, the CDR3 is TGTGCCAGCAGTGGTCGGCTAGCGGGAGCCTACAATGAGCAGTTCTTC.

The CDR3 nucleotides read TGTGCCAGCAGTTTCAGACTAATTGAAAAACTGTTTTTT. This gives the protein CASSFRLIEKLFF. The V gene is TRBV11-1, the J gene TRBJ1-4; D is undetermined. With 6 bases removed from V and 7 bases from J, the gap between germline ends came to 12 bases. Germline values: CDR1 SGHAT, CDR2 FQDESV (reference sequence). The CDR3 runs 13 residues.

The chain has TRBV30 and TRBJ2-3; possible D gene TRBD2, 7 bases. This CDR3 spans 15 amino acids. The V end was cut by 8 bases, the J end by 11 bases, with 29 bases between. CDR1 is GTSNPN, CDR2 SVGIG, per germline (reference sequence). CDR3 amino acids: CAGEDNLRGRGKQYF. In nucleotides, the CDR3 is TGTGCCGGGGAGGACAATCTCCGGGGGAGGGGGAAGCAGTATTTT.

J is TRBJ2-1 and V is TRBV9, with D maybe TRBD2 (6 bases). The germline V and J ends were trimmed by 1 base and 6 bases, with 14 bases remaining between them. CDR3 length: 15 residues. Germline V gives CDR1 SGDLS, CDR2 YYNGEE. CDR3 loop: CASSVLGTPTNEQFF. CDR3 bases: TGTGCCAGCAGCGTACTCGGGACTCCCACCAATGAGCAGTTCTTC.

The genes are TRBV2 and TRBJ1-1, with 7 positions matching TRBD1. Germline CDR1 is SNHLY and CDR2 is FYNNEI. This CDR3 contains 13 residues. The V segment lost 5 bases and the J segment 5 bases; nucleotides outside the gene matches: 5. CDR3 bases: TGTGCCAGCAGTAAACAGGGGTCTACTGAAGCTTTCTTT. It is translated as CASSKQGSTEAFF.

CDR3 loop: CSVDPRRTSYNEQFF. CDR3 DNA sequence: TGCAGCGTTGATCCGCGTAGGACCTCCTACAATGAGCAGTTCTTC. The chain couples TRBV29-1 to TRBJ2-1; no reliable D call. The CDR3 extends over 15 amino acids. V lost 3 bases, J lost 0 bases, and 12 bases lay in between. CDR1 is SQVTM and CDR2 is ANQGSEA in the germline V gene.

This clone was detected once. J is TRBJ2-5 and V is TRBV11-2; weak D call: TRBD2 (6 bases). Per germline, CDR1 SGHAT and CDR2 FQNNGV. The CDR3 sequence is 14 residues long. V lost 4 bases and J lost 3, with 12 bases in between. In DNA, the CDR3 is TGTGCCAGCAGCTACGGAGGGGATGAAGAGACCCAGTACTTC. Its protein is CASSYGGDEETQYF.

J is TRBJ1-4 and V is TRBV28, with unresolved D. The germline V gene has CDR1 MDHEN and CDR2 SYDVKM. This CDR3 contains 13 residues. V was shortened by 6 bases and J by 6 bases, with 11 bases between the two germline ends. The CDR3 loop is CASRTLGYEKLFF. Written as DNA, the CDR3 is TGTGCCAGCAGGACTCTGGGGTATGAAAAACTGTTTTTT. Together with reference TRBV28 and TRBJ1-4, the CDR3 gives the full variable domain: DVKVTQSSRYLVKRTGEKVFLECVQDMDHENMFWYRQDPGLGLRLIYFSYDVKMKEKGDIPEGYSVSREKKERFSLILESASTNQTSMYLCASRTLGYEKLFFGSGTQLSVL.

The rearrangement links TRBV6-5 to TRBJ1-1; TRBD1 matches 8 bases. The length of the CDR3 is 15 residues. The germline gives CDR1 MNHEY, CDR2 SVGAGI. After removal of 6 bases from V and 4 bases from J, the junction contained 10 bases not matched to a gene. In DNA form, the CDR3 reads TGTGCCAGCAGACTCGACAGGGGCCAGGGCACTGAAGCTTTCTTT. Amino acids: CASRLDRGQGTEAFF.

The chain employs TRBV4-2 and TRBJ2-1; the D gene is possibly TRBD2 (5 bases). Germline loops: CDR1 LGHNA, CDR2 YNFKEQ. This CDR3 comprises 15 residues. V gave up 0 bases and J gave up 4 bases, with 10 bases separating them. CDR3 amino acids: CASSQDSGFYNEQFF. As DNA, the CDR3 is TGTGCCAGCAGCCAAGACTCGGGATTTTACAATGAGCAGTTCTTC.

In regard to this clone: Within the sample, other DNA sequences also encode this same CDR3. The V and J genes are TRBV5-6 and TRBJ2-1, with no clear D. CDR3 size: 12 residues. The V end was cut by 0 bases, the J end by 7 bases, with 5 bases between. CDR1 and CDR2 from the germline V gene are SGHDT and YYEEEE. DNA for the CDR3: TGTGCCAGCAGCTTGGACAATAATGAGCAGTTCTTC. Residues: CASSLDNNEQFF.

The sample holds a few counts of this clone. The chain recombines TRBV21-1 with TRBJ2-2. TRBV21-1 has pseudogene status. CDR3 length equals 17 residues. The DNA for the CDR3 is TGTGCCAGCAGCAAAGTCGGGGCAGGGCCGAACACCGGGGAGCTGTTTTTT. It is translated as CASSKVGAGPNTGELFF.